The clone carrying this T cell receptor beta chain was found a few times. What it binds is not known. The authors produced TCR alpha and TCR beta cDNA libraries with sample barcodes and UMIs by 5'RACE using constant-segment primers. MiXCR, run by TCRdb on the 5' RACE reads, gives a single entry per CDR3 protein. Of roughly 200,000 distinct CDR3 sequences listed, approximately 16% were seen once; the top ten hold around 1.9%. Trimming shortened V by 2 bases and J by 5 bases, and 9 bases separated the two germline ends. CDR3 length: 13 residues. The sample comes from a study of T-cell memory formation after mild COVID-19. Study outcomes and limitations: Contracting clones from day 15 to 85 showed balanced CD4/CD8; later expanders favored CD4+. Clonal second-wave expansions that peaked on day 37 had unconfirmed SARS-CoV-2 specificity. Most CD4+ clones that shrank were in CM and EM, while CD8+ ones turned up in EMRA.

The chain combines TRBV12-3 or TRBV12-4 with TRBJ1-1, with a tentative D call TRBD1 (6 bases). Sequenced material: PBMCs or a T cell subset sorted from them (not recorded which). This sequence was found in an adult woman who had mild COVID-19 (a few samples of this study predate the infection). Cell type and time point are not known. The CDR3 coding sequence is TGTGCCAGCAGTTTATCCAGGGGAACTGAAGCTTTCTTT. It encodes CASSLSRGTEAFF.